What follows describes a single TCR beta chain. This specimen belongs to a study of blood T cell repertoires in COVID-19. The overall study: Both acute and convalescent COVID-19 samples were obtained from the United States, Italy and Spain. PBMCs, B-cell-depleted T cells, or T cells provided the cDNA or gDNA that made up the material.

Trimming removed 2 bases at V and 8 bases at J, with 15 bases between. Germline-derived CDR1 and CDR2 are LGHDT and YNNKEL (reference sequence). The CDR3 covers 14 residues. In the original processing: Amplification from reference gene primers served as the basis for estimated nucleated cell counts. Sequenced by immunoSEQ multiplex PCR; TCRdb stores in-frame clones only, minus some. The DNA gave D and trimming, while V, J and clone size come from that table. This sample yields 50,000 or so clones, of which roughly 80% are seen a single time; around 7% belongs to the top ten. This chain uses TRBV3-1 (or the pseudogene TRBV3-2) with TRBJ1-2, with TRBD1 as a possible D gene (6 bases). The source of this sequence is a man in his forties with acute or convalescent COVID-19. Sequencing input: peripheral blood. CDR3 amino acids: CASSQHTGTSGYTF. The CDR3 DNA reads TGTGCCAGCAGCCAACATACAGGGACGAGCGGCTACACCTTC.